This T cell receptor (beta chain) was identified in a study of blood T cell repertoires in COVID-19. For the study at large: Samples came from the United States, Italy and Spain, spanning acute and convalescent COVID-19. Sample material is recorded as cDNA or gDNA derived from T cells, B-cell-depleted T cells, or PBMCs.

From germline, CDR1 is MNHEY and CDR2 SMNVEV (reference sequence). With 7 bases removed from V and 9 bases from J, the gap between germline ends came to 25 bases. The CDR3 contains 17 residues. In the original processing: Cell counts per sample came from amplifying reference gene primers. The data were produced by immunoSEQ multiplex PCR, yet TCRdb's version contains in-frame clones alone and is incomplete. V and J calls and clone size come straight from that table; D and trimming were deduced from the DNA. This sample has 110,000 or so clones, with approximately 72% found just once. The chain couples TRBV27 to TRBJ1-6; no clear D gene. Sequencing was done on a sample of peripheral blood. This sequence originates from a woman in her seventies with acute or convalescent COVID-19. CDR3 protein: CASTRRLAGPALSPLHF. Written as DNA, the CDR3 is TGTGCCAGCACTCGGAGGTTGGCAGGCCCAGCCCTTTCACCCCTCCACTTT.